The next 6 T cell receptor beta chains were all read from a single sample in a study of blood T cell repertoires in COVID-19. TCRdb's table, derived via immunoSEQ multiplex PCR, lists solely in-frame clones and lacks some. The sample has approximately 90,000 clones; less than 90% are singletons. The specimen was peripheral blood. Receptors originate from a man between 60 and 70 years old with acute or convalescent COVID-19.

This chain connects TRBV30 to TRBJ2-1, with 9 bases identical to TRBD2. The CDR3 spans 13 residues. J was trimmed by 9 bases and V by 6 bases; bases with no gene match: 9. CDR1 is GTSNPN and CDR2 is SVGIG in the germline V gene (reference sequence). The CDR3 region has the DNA TGTGCCTGCCGGGGACTAGCTGAGGGTGAGCAGTTCTTC. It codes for CACRGLAEGEQFF.

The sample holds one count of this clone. The CDR3 DNA follows: TGTGCCAGCAGGGGTCGAACAGGACGATCCTACGAGCAGTACTTC. Residues: CASRGRTGRSYEQYF. J is TRBJ2-7 and V is TRBV2; maybe TRBD1 (5 bases). Trimming removed 6 bases at V and 1 base at J, with 16 bases between. Germline V lookup: CDR1 SNHLY, CDR2 FYNNEI. This CDR3 is 15 amino acids long.

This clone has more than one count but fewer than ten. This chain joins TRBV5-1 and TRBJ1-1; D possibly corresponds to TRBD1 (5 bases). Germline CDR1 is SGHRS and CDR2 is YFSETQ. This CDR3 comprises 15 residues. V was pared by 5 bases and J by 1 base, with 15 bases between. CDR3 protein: CASRILTGQNTEAFF. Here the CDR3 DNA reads TGCGCCAGCAGAATTCTAACAGGTCAGAACACTGAAGCTTTCTTT.

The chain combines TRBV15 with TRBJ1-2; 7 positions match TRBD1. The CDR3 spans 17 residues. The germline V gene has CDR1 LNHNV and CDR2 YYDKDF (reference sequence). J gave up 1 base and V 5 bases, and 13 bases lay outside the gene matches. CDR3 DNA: TGTGCCACCAGCGACCCCGCCGGGACAGATTTTAACTATGGCTACACCTTC. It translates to CATSDPAGTDFNYGYTF.

CDR3 sequence reads: CAMSSGVRPGELFF. The CDR3 nucleotides are TGTGCCATGAGCTCAGGGGTCCGACCCGGGGAGCTGTTTTTT. The chain carries TRBV10-3 and TRBJ2-2, with D perhaps matching TRBD1 (6 bases). Germline lookup yields CDR1 ENHRY and CDR2 SYGVKD. The V end lost 9 bases, the J end lost 6 bases, and 17 bases lay between the germline ends. CDR3 length equals 14 residues.

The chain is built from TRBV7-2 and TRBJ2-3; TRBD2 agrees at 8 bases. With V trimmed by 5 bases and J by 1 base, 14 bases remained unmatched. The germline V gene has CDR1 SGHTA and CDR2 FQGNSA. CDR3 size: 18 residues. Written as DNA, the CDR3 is TGTGCCAGCAGCCCCCCCCAATCCAGCGGGAGAGGCACAGATACGCAGTATTTT. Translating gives CASSPPQSSGRGTDTQYF.